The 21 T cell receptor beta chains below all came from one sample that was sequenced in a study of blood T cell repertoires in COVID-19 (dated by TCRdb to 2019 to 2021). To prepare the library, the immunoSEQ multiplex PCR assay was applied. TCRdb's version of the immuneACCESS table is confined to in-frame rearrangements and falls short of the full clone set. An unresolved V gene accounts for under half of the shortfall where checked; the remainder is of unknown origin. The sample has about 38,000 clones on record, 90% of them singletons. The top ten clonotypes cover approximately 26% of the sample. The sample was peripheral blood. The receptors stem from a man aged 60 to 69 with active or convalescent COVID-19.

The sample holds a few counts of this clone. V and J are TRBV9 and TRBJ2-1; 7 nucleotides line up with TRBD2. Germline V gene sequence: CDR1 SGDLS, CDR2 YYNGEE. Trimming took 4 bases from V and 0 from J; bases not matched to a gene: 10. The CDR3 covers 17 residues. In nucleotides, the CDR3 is TGTGCCAGCAGCATCCCTCCTAGCGGTAGCTCCTACAATGAGCAGTTCTTC. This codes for CASSIPPSGSSYNEQFF.

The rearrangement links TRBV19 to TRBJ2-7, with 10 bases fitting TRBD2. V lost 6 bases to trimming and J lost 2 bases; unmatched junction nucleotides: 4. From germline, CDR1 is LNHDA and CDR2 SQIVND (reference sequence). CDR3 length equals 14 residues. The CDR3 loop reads CASRTSGTTYEQYF. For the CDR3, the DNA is TGTGCCAGTAGAACTAGCGGGACCACCTACGAGCAGTACTTC.

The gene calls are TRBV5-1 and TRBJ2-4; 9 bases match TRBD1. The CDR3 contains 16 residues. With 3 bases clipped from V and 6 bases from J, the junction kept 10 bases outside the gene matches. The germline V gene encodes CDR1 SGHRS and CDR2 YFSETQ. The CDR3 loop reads CASSSGPTGGTNIQYF. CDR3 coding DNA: TGCGCCAGCAGCTCAGGACCTACAGGGGGCACAAACATTCAGTACTTC.

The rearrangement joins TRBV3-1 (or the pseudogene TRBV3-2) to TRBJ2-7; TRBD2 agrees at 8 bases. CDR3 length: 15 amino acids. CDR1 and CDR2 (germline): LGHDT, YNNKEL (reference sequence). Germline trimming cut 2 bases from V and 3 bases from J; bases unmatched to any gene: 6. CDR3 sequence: CASSQSASGSYEQYF. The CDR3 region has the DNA TGTGCCAGCAGCCAATCTGCCAGCGGGAGCTACGAGCAGTACTTC.

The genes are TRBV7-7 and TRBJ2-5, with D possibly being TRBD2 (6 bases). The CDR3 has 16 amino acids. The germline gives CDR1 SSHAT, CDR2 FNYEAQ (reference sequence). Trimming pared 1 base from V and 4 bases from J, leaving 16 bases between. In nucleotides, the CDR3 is TGTGCCAGCAGCTTAGTAGGCGTCGGGGGAGCAGAGACCCAGTACTTC. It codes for CASSLVGVGGAETQYF.

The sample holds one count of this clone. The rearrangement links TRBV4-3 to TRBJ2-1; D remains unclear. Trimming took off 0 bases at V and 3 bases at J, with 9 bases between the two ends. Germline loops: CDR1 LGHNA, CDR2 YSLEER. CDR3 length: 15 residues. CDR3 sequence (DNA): TGCGCCAGCAGCCAAGAGATAGACTTCTACAATGAGCAGTTCTTC. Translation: CASSQEIDFYNEQFF.

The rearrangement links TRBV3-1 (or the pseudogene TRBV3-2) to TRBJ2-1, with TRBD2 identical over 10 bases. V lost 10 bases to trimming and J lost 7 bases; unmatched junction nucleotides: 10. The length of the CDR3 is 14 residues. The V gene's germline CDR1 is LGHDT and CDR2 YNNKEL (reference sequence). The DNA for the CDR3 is TGTGCCAACCCCGCTAGCGGGAGATGTAATGAGCAGTTCTTC. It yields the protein CANPASGRCNEQFF.

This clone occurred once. CDR3 in DNA: TGTGCCAGCAGTTTCATCTTTGGCACGGGAGGGTTCGAGACCCAGTACTTC. Its translation: CASSFIFGTGGFETQYF. The gene calls are TRBV28 and TRBJ2-5; 8 bases fit TRBD2. Germline assignment: CDR1 MDHEN and CDR2 SYDVKM. The CDR3 totals 17 residues. The V segment lost 3 bases and the J segment 5 bases; nucleotides outside the gene matches: 14.

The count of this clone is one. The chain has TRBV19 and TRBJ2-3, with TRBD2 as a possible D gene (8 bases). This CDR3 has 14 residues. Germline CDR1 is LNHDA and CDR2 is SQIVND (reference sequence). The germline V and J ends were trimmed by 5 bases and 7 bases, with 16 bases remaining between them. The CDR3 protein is CASSREGAAYTQYF. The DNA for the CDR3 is TGTGCCAGTAGTCGGGAGGGGGCCGCTTATACGCAGTATTTT.

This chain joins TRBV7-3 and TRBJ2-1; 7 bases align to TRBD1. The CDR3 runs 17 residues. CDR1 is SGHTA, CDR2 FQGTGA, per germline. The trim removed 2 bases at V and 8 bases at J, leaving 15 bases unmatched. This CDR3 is CASSLSGQPSGIYEQFF. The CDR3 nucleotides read TGTGCCAGCAGCTTATCGGGACAGCCCTCGGGAATATATGAGCAGTTCTTC. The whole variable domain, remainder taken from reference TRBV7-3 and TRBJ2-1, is GAGVSQTPSNKVTEKGKYVELRCDPISGHTALYWYRQSLGQGPEFLIYFQGTGAADDSGLPNDRFFAVRPEGSVSTLKIQRTERGDSAVYLCASSLSGQPSGIYEQFFGPGTRLTVL.

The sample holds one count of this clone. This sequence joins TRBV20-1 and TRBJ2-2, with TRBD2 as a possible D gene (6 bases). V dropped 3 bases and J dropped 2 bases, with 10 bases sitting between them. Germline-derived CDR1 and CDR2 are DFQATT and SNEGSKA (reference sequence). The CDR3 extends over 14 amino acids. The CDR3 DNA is TGCAGTGCTAGTCGGGACTCCAACACCGGGGAGCTGTTTTTT. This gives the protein CSASRDSNTGELFF.

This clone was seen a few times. Here the CDR3 reads CASSYANGRIYEQYF. CDR3 in DNA: TGTGCCAGCAGTTACGCCAACGGGAGGATATACGAGCAGTACTTC. The chain links TRBV6-2 or TRBV6-3 to TRBJ2-7; 7 bases map to TRBD2. Germline V gene sequence: CDR1 MNHEY, CDR2 SVGEGT. The CDR3 has 15 residues. V lost 2 bases, J lost 4 bases, and 8 bases stayed unmatched.

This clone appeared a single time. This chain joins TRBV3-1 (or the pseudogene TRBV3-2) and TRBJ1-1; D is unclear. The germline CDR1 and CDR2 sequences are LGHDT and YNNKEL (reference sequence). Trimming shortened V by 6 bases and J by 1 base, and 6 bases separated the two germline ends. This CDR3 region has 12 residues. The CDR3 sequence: CASRIGNTEAFF. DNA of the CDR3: TGTGCCAGCAGGATCGGGAACACTGAAGCTTTCTTT.

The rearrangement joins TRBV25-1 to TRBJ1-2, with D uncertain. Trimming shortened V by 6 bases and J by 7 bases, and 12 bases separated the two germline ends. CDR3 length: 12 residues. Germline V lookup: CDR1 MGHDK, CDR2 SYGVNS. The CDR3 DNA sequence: TGTGCCAGCAGCCCGCCTGAGGGTGGCTACACCTTC. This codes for CASSPPEGGYTF.

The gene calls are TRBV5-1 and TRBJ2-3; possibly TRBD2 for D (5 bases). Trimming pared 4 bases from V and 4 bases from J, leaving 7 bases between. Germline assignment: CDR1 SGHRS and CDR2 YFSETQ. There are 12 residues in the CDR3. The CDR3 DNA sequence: TGCGCCAGCAGCCAGGAGGCAGATACGCAGTATTTT. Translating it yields CASSQEADTQYF.

The CDR3 DNA reads as TGTGCCATCAGAGGACTAGCGGGAGGAGGTGTAGATACGCAGTATTTT. Its protein is CAIRGLAGGGVDTQYF. The chain joins TRBV10-3 to TRBJ2-3; 14 bases line up with TRBD2. Unmatched junction bases numbered 7, after V lost 6 bases and J lost 5 bases. Germline CDR1 ENHRY, CDR2 SYGVKD. The CDR3 totals 16 residues.

The CDR3 loop is CASSTPGQGTEKLFF. CDR3 in DNA: TGTGCCAGCAGCACACCGGGACAGGGAACCGAAAAACTGTTTTTT. This rearrangement joins TRBV28 to TRBJ1-4, with TRBD1 identical over 9 bases. From germline, CDR1 is MDHEN and CDR2 SYDVKM. The CDR3 extends over 15 amino acids. Unmatched junction bases numbered 10, after V lost 6 bases and J lost 8 bases.

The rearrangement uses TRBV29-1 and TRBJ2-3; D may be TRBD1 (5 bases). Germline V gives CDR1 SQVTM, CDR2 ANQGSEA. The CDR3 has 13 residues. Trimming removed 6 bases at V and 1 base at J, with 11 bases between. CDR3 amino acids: CSVQGIGTDTQYF. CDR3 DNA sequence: TGCAGCGTCCAGGGTATTGGCACAGATACGCAGTATTTT.

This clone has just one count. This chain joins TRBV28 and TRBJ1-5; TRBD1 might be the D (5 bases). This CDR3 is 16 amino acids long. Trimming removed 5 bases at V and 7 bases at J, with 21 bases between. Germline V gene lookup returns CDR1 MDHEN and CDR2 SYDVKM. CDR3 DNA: TGTGCCAGCAGTCTAGGGGTGGCGGGGCCACGCCAGCCCCAGCATTTT. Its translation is CASSLGVAGPRQPQHF.

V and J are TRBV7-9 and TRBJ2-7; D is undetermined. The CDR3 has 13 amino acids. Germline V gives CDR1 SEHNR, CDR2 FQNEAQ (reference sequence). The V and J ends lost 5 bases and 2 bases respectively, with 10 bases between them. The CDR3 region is CASSIRGPYEQYF. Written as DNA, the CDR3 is TGTGCCAGCAGCATTAGAGGTCCCTACGAGCAGTACTTC.

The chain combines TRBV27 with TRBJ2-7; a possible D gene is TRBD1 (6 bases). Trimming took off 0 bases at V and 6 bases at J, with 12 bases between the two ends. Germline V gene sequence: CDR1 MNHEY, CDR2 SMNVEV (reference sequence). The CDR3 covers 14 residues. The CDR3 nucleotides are TGTGCCAGCAGTTTATCCCCAGGGGATGGCGAGCAGTACTTC. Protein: CASSLSPGDGEQYF.